This is a list of T cell receptor beta chains from one sample in a study of blood T cell repertoires in COVID-19. This table comes from immunoSEQ multiplex PCR, and its TCRdb copy is limited to in-frame clones, with some not included. This table holds about 70,000 clones, around 88% found once. The sample was peripheral blood. The receptor source for this set is a human donor in a cohort sampled during active COVID-19. The CDR3 runs from the conserved cysteine through the conserved F or W. Each record gives: D gene, V gene, J gene, clone size, CDR3 DNA, CDR3 protein. The D gene is left open where the match is weak. The size of a clone is reported for some rows only, either as once, few or many, or as a class for expanded clones.

NA	TRBV20-1	TRBJ1-1	NA	TGCAGTGCTCCCGAGTCCGTTGAAGCTTTCTTT	CSAPESVEAFF
NA	TRBV10-3	TRBJ1-1	NA	TGTGCCATCAGTGACCGTAGGGGGATCACTGAAGCTTTCTTT	CAISDRRGITEAFF
NA	TRBV5-1	TRBJ2-2	NA	TGCGCCAGCAGCTTGGATCCGGGTTCGAACACCGGGGAGCTGTTTTTT	CASSLDPGSNTGELFF
NA	TRBV27	TRBJ1-4	NA	TGTGCCAGCAGTCCCCTCAGGTCCTCGGGGTATGAAAAACTGTTTTTT	CASSPLRSSGYEKLFF
NA	TRBV7-2	TRBJ2-7	NA	TGTGCCAGCAGCTTAGCTTGGACAGCCACCTACGAGCAGTACTTC	CASSLAWTATYEQYF
NA	TRBV7-9	TRBJ2-3	NA	TGTGCCAGCAGCTTAGTCGGCGGGGCTAACACAGATACGCAGTATTTT	CASSLVGGANTDTQYF
NA	TRBV27	TRBJ2-7	NA	TGTGCCAGCAGTGCAGATTCGTCGTGGGGCCTCCTCTACGAGCAGTACTTC	CASSADSSWGLLYEQYF
TRBD2	TRBV5-4	TRBJ2-3	NA	TGTGCCAGCAGCGCGGGTAGCGGGGGCGGCACAGATACGCAGTATTTT	CASSAGSGGGTDTQYF
TRBD2	TRBV6-1	TRBJ2-7	NA	TGTGCCAGCAGTACGCGACTAGCGGGGTCCTACGAGCAGTACTTC	CASSTRLAGSYEQYF
NA	TRBV10-3	TRBJ2-1	NA	TGTGCCATCTCCGTCGGCGGAAACTCCTACAATGAGCAGTTCTTC	CAISVGGNSYNEQFF
TRBD2	TRBV27	TRBJ2-1	NA	TGTGCCAGCAGTTTGGCCGGGGGGACTTACAATGAGCAGTTCTTC	CASSLAGGTYNEQFF
NA	TRBV11-2	TRBJ2-1	NA	TGTGCCAGCAGCTTCGGGGGAAGCTCCTACAATGAGCAGTTCTTC	CASSFGGSSYNEQFF
NA	TRBV6-4	TRBJ1-6	NA	TGTGCCAGCAGTGAGCTTGCAGGGGCTTCACCCCTCCACTTT	CASSELAGASPLHF
TRBD1	TRBV28	TRBJ1-5	NA	TGTGCCAGCAGTTTAGGGGGACAGGGGGATCAGCCCCAGCATTTT	CASSLGGQGDQPQHF
TRBD1	TRBV5-8	TRBJ2-5	once	TGTGCCAGTAAACAGGGGGAAGAGACCCAGTACTTC	CASKQGEETQYF
NA	TRBV9	TRBJ2-5	NA	TGTGCCAGCAGCGTAGATCGGGTGCAAGAGACCCAGTACTTC	CASSVDRVQETQYF
TRBD1	TRBV19	TRBJ2-3	NA	TGTGCCAGTAGTCATCAACGGGACAGTACAGATACGCAGTATTTT	CASSHQRDSTDTQYF
TRBD2	TRBV9	TRBJ2-3	NA	TGTGCCAGCAGCGCCAGAGCGGGGGACACAGATACGCAGTATTTT	CASSARAGDTDTQYF
TRBD2	TRBV6-4	TRBJ2-3	NA	TGTGCCAGCAGTAGCGGGGGGGCTAGCACAGATACGCAGTATTTT	CASSSGGASTDTQYF
NA	TRBV18	TRBJ2-1	NA	TGTGCCAGCTCCCCCTTCGGTGTGGGGGCGACACCTGAGCAGTTCTTC	CASSPFGVGATPEQFF